The 3 T cell receptor beta chains below all came from one sample that was sequenced in a study of T cells in Graves' hyperthyroidism and ophthalmopathy. Using RNA transcripts as the source, TCR beta CDR3 regions were amplified. Initially, a first-round RT-PCR of the TCR CDR3 employed the HTBI primer set. TCRdb independently ran MiXCR on the multiplex PCR reads; one entry per CDR3 protein. The sample records some 370,000 distinct CDR3 sequences, approximately 18% being singletons. The sample consisted of blood. These receptors were collected from a woman in her twenties or thirties with Graves' hyperthyroidism that later progressed to Graves' ophthalmopathy.

This clonotype was seen only a few times. The chain employs TRBV4-1 and TRBJ1-2, with 7 bases fitting TRBD1. There are 18 residues in the CDR3. Germline-derived CDR1 and CDR2 are MGHRA and YSYEKL. Germline trimming cut 1 base from V and 3 bases from J; bases unmatched to any gene: 14. CDR3 bases: TGCGCCAGCAGCCAAGGGTACAGGGGCGAATTTAGGGACTATGGCTACACCTTC. Translating it yields CASSQGYRGEFRDYGYTF.

This clonotype was seen more than once but under ten times. The V call is TRBV28, the J call TRBJ2-7, with TRBD2 identical over 12 bases. The CDR3 runs to 16 residues. Germline loops: CDR1 MDHEN, CDR2 SYDVKM. V dropped 3 bases and J dropped 3; count of bases not matched to a gene: 6. CDR3 protein: CASSFPELAGGYEQYF. The CDR3 DNA follows: TGTGCCAGCAGTTTCCCCGAACTAGCGGGAGGCTACGAGCAGTACTTC.

This clonotype has at least ten counts. The V gene is TRBV20-1, the J gene TRBJ2-1, with a weak D call TRBD1 (6 bases). CDR3 length equals 13 residues. In germline, CDR1 is DFQATT, CDR2 SNEGSKA (reference sequence). V gave up 6 bases and J gave up 12 bases, with 21 bases separating them. The CDR3 sequence: CSAHHTGFEAQFF. CDR3 DNA sequence: TGCAGTGCACATCACACAGGGTTCGAAGCGCAGTTCTTC.